These 31 T cell receptor beta chains were all obtained from the same sample, sequenced in a study of blood T cell repertoires in COVID-19. Libraries were prepared by immunoSEQ multiplex PCR; TCRdb keeps only in-frame clonotypes and omits some of them. The sample yields about 130,000 clones, more than 80% seen once. The sequencing input was peripheral blood. These receptor sequences come from a woman older than 75 with COVID-19, enrolled during active disease.

V is TRBV7-9 and J is TRBJ1-6, with D tentatively TRBD1 (6 bases). Looked up from germline, CDR1 is SEHNR and CDR2 is FQNEAQ (reference sequence). This CDR3 contains 14 residues. V was pared by 3 bases and J by 6 bases, with 9 bases between. CDR3: CASSFLQGNSPLHF. The CDR3 coding sequence is TGTGCCAGCAGCTTCCTACAGGGTAATTCACCCCTCCACTTT.

The rearrangement uses TRBV13 and TRBJ2-7; D is possibly TRBD1 (5 bases). The length of the CDR3 is 15 residues. Germline lookup yields CDR1 PRHDT and CDR2 FYEKMQ (reference sequence). Trimming took off 0 bases at V and 0 bases at J, with 9 bases between the two ends. The CDR3 DNA reads as TGTGCCAGCAGCTTAGGGGCAGGGAACTCCTACGAGCAGTACTTC. It encodes CASSLGAGNSYEQYF.

V usage is TRBV5-1 and J usage is TRBJ2-2; no firm D call. The CDR3 covers 16 residues. V was pared by 4 bases and J by 8 bases, with 21 bases between. Per germline, CDR1 SGHRS and CDR2 YFSETQ. CDR3: CASSPSAAYQEGELFF. CDR3 in DNA: TGCGCCAGCAGCCCCAGTGCCGCATACCAAGAAGGGGAGCTGTTTTTT.

The gene calls are TRBV7-2 and TRBJ2-5; D possibly corresponds to TRBD2 (6 bases). V lost 1 base and J 5 bases, leaving 8 bases between the germline ends. The CDR3 loop spans 13 amino acids. Germline CDR1 is SGHTA and CDR2 is FQGNSA. The CDR3 DNA follows: TGTGCCAGCAGCTTAGGACTAGTGGAGACCCAGTACTTC. As protein: CASSLGLVETQYF.

CDR3: CASSLDRGGGYTF. The CDR3, as DNA: TGTGCCAGCAGCTTGGACAGGGGTGGAGGCTACACCTTC. The V gene is TRBV5-4, the J gene TRBJ1-2, with 7 bases fitting TRBD1. The CDR3 totals 13 residues. The junction had 4 bases not matched to a gene; V was cut back by 0 bases and J by 8 bases. Germline V lookup: CDR1 SGHNT, CDR2 YYREEE (reference sequence).

The gene calls are TRBV24-1 and TRBJ2-3; TRBD1 aligns across 7 bases. The CDR3 totals 15 residues. V lost 2 bases, J lost 7 bases, and 8 bases stayed unmatched. Germline CDR1 reads KGHDR; CDR2 reads SFDVKD. Here the CDR3 reads CATSDSNRGRNTQYF. In DNA, the CDR3 is TGTGCCACCAGTGATTCAAACAGGGGTCGTAATACGCAGTATTTT.

The chain joins TRBV3-1 (or the pseudogene TRBV3-2) to TRBJ2-2; TRBD1 matches at 9 bases. This CDR3 region has 15 residues. Looked up from germline, CDR1 is LGHDT and CDR2 is YNNKEL (reference sequence). With 4 bases clipped from V and 7 bases from J, the junction kept 7 bases outside the gene matches. The CDR3 is CASSRGTGSGGELFF. The CDR3 DNA follows: TGTGCCAGCAGCCGGGGGACAGGGTCTGGCGGGGAGCTGTTTTTT.

On this clone itself: This sample also contains other DNA sequences that code for the same CDR3. V usage is TRBV7-8 and J usage is TRBJ1-5; TRBD1 agrees at 7 bases. CDR1 is SGHVS and CDR2 is FQNEAQ in the germline V gene. The J segment lost 4 bases and the V segment lost 5 bases, leaving 2 bases of the junction unmatched. CDR3 size: 13 residues. CDR3 residues: CASSQGDNQPQHF. DNA for the CDR3: TGTGCCAGCAGCCAGGGGGATAATCAGCCCCAGCATTTT.

This clone has a single count. CDR3 loop: CASSLGGAGDLPYEQYF. For the CDR3, the DNA is TGTGCCAGCAGCTTAGGCGGGGCGGGGGATCTTCCCTACGAGCAGTACTTC. V usage is TRBV7-6 and J usage is TRBJ2-7; TRBD2 matches at 7 bases. Trimming removed 1 base from V and 2 bases from J; junction bases left unmatched: 11. The CDR3 extends over 17 amino acids. CDR1 and CDR2 from the germline V gene are SGHVS and FNYEAQ.

This rearrangement joins TRBV7-6 to TRBJ2-3, with D possibly matching TRBD1 (6 bases). The CDR3 runs 16 residues. Trimming took off 1 base at V and 7 bases at J, with 18 bases between the two ends. Germline V gene sequence: CDR1 SGHVS, CDR2 FNYEAQ. For the CDR3, the DNA is TGTGCCAGCAGCTTAGGGAACAGTGGGGGCCCGTATACGCAGTATTTT. Protein product: CASSLGNSGGPYTQYF.

Details on this clone: Different DNA sequences within this sample yield the same CDR3. The rearrangement uses TRBV19 and TRBJ2-2; D unresolved. Trimming stripped 4 bases from V and 2 bases from J, with 5 bases between. The CDR3 extends over 13 amino acids. CDR1 LNHDA and CDR2 SQIVND come from the germline V gene (reference sequence). CDR3 nucleotide sequence: TGTGCCAGTAGTACGGGTAACACCGGGGAGCTGTTTTTT. This sequence encodes CASSTGNTGELFF.

The rearrangement joins TRBV6-5 to TRBJ2-7, with 7 bases that match TRBD1. Germline CDR1 reads MNHEY; CDR2 reads SVGAGI. V was pared by 6 bases and J by 3 bases, with 2 bases of the junction left unmatched. The CDR3 consists of 12 residues. The CDR3, as DNA: TGTGCCAGCAGAGCAGGGGGCTACGAGCAGTACTTC. This gives the protein CASRAGGYEQYF.

This clone was found once. V gene TRBV28 combines with J gene TRBJ1-1; D perhaps matches TRBD1 (5 bases). V shed 4 bases and J shed 5 bases, with 11 bases lying between them. The CDR3 extends over 13 amino acids. Germline lookup yields CDR1 MDHEN and CDR2 SYDVKM. The CDR3 bases are TGTGCCAGCAGTTACGGGGGGAGTACTGAAGCTTTCTTT. This translates into CASSYGGSTEAFF. Together with reference TRBV28 and TRBJ1-1, the CDR3 gives the full variable domain: DVKVTQSSRYLVKRTGEKVFLECVQDMDHENMFWYRQDPGLGLRLIYFSYDVKMKEKGDIPEGYSVSREKKERFSLILESASTNQTSMYLCASSYGGSTEAFFGQGTRLTVV.

This rearrangement joins TRBV18 to TRBJ1-5, with D possibly being TRBD1 (5 bases). Germline CDR1 reads KGHSH; CDR2 reads LQKENI. The CDR3 has 15 residues. V was shortened by 6 bases and J by 6 bases, with 18 bases between the two germline ends. CDR3 DNA sequence: TGTGCCAGCTCTTTGGGCCAGGGAAGGGGTCAGCCCCAGCATTTT. Translated, it gives CASSLGQGRGQPQHF. The whole variable domain, remainder taken from reference TRBV18 and TRBJ1-5, is NAGVMQNPRHLVRRRGQEARLRCSPMKGHSHVYWYRQLPEEGLKFMVYLQKENIIDESGMPKERFSAEFPKEGPSILRIQQVVRGDSAAYFCASSLGQGRGQPQHFGDGTRLSIL.

This chain connects TRBV24-1 to TRBJ1-5; D is perhaps TRBD1 (5 bases). The CDR3 is 14 amino acids. Germline values: CDR1 KGHDR, CDR2 SFDVKD. V shed 7 bases and J shed 4 bases, with 13 bases lying between them. The CDR3 here is CATRASTANQPQHF. The CDR3 bases are TGTGCCACCAGGGCTTCGACAGCGAATCAGCCCCAGCATTTT.

The rearrangement links TRBV6-1 to TRBJ2-7; D is possibly TRBD1 (5 bases). Germline assignment: CDR1 MNHNS and CDR2 SASEGT. V shed 2 bases and J shed 3 bases, with 5 bases lying between them. The CDR3 contains 12 residues. The CDR3 coding sequence is TGTGCCAGCAGTGAACAGGGCTACGAGCAGTACTTC. Translating it yields CASSEQGYEQYF.

The chain couples TRBV9 to TRBJ2-3; 9 bases match TRBD2. V gave up 6 bases and J gave up 5 bases; unmatched junction bases: 16. The CDR3 spans 17 residues. Germline V lookup: CDR1 SGDLS, CDR2 YYNGEE. The DNA for the CDR3 is TGTGCCAGCAACCAACCCCGGGGCGGGAGGGCCAGAGATACGCAGTATTTT. Encoded protein: CASNQPRGGRARDTQYF.

The chain recombines TRBV9 with TRBJ2-3; D remains ambiguous. This CDR3 has 14 amino acids. Germline V CDR1 and CDR2: SGDLS, YYNGEE. V lost 2 bases and J 5 bases, leaving 12 bases between the germline ends. The CDR3 spells CASSVAPTGDTQYF. The CDR3 DNA follows: TGTGCCAGCAGCGTGGCACCGACGGGAGATACGCAGTATTTT.

The chain uses TRBV5-6 and TRBJ2-7; TRBD2 is a possible D gene (6 bases). This CDR3 is 16 amino acids long. The V end was cut by 0 bases, the J end by 1 base, with 14 bases between. Germline CDR1 reads SGHDT; CDR2 reads YYEEEE. The CDR3 protein is CASSLDWGDSSYEQYF. As DNA, the CDR3 is TGTGCCAGCAGCTTGGATTGGGGGGACTCTTCCTACGAGCAGTACTTC.

The chain uses TRBV7-2 and TRBJ2-5; a possible D gene is TRBD1 (5 bases). CDR3 length equals 13 residues. V lost 5 bases, J lost 3 bases, and 10 bases lay in between. CDR1 is SGHTA, CDR2 FQGNSA, per germline. The CDR3 sequence: CASSPGPKETQYF. CDR3 bases: TGTGCCAGCAGCCCAGGGCCCAAAGAGACCCAGTACTTC.

This chain connects TRBV4-1 to TRBJ2-7, with 10 positions matching TRBD2. This CDR3 has 15 amino acids. V shed 0 bases, J shed 2 bases, and the junction held 1 base outside the gene matches. Germline values: CDR1 MGHRA, CDR2 YSYEKL. CDR3 in DNA: TGCGCCAGCAGCCAAGAGCTAGCGGGAGCCTACGAGCAGTACTTC. Residues: CASSQELAGAYEQYF.

This rearrangement joins TRBV7-3 to TRBJ2-1, with 11 nucleotides matching TRBD2. V was pared by 5 bases and J by 6 bases, with 9 bases of the junction left unmatched. The CDR3 consists of 16 residues. Germline lookup yields CDR1 SGHTA and CDR2 FQGTGA. The CDR3 reads CASSQGGLAALNEQFF. CDR3 nucleotide sequence: TGTGCCAGCAGCCAAGGGGGACTAGCGGCTCTCAATGAGCAGTTCTTC.

This chain uses TRBV28 with TRBJ1-4; D call uncertain. The CDR3 has 15 amino acids. The V end was cut by 2 bases, the J end by 7 bases, with 14 bases between. Germline CDR1 reads MDHEN; CDR2 reads SYDVKM. CDR3 sequence (DNA): TGTGCCAGCAGTTTAGTGGGCGGGGTACGTGAAAAACTGTTTTTT. Its translation: CASSLVGGVREKLFF. The full variable domain, in which reference TRBV28 and TRBJ1-4 provide the parts outside the CDR3, is DVKVTQSSRYLVKRTGEKVFLECVQDMDHENMFWYRQDPGLGLRLIYFSYDVKMKEKGDIPEGYSVSREKKERFSLILESASTNQTSMYLCASSLVGGVREKLFFGSGTQLSVL.

The chain has TRBV18 and TRBJ2-2, with D possibly matching TRBD1 (5 bases). V was clipped by 1 base and J by 5 bases, with 11 bases between them. Germline CDR1 KGHSH, CDR2 LQKENI. This CDR3 has 15 amino acids. DNA of the CDR3: TGTGCCAGCTCACCACAGGGGTTCAAGACCGGGGAGCTGTTTTTT. Its protein is CASSPQGFKTGELFF. The complete variable domain, with remaining parts taken from reference TRBV18 and TRBJ2-2, reads NAGVMQNPRHLVRRRGQEARLRCSPMKGHSHVYWYRQLPEEGLKFMVYLQKENIIDESGMPKERFSAEFPKEGPSILRIQQVVRGDSAAYFCASSPQGFKTGELFFGEGSRLTVL.

This clone was seen once. V usage is TRBV7-3 and J usage is TRBJ1-1, with TRBD1 matching over 10 bases. This CDR3 contains 15 residues. Germline CDR1 is SGHTA and CDR2 is FQGTGA. Trimming removed 4 bases from V and 5 bases from J; junction bases left unmatched: 7. DNA of the CDR3: TGTGCCAGCAGCTCCATGGGACAGGGGATAACTGAAGCTTTCTTT. It translates to CASSSMGQGITEAFF.

This clone occurred a few times. The chain uses TRBV12-3 or TRBV12-4 and TRBJ1-2; D might be TRBD1 (5 bases). Trimming removed 7 bases from V and 8 bases from J, with 17 bases in between. The CDR3 extends over 13 amino acids. CDR3 loop: CASTPQGFKGYTF. CDR3 DNA: TGTGCCAGCACTCCCCAGGGATTTAAAGGCTACACCTTC.

J is TRBJ1-6 and V is TRBV5-1, with 7 positions matching TRBD1. In germline, CDR1 is SGHRS, CDR2 YFSETQ. The V and J ends lost 1 base and 9 bases, in that order; junction bases with no gene match: 7. This CDR3 has 15 residues. The CDR3, as DNA: TGCGCCAGCAGCTTGTTCCAGGGGGAGAGTTCACCCCTCCACTTT. As protein: CASSLFQGESSPLHF.

This clone came up a few times. The chain links TRBV5-1 to TRBJ2-5; 9 bases are shared with TRBD2. Trimming took 0 bases from V and 4 from J; bases not matched to a gene: 10. The CDR3 covers 17 residues. Germline V gene data show CDR1 as SGHRS and CDR2 as YFSETQ. The CDR3 sequence is CASSLAMAGGPGETQYF. In DNA form, the CDR3 reads TGCGCCAGCAGCTTGGCTATGGCGGGAGGGCCTGGAGAGACCCAGTACTTC.

The J gene is TRBJ2-2, the V gene TRBV15; D gene uncertain. CDR3 length: 15 amino acids. V dropped 1 base and J dropped 2 bases, with 8 bases sitting between them. In germline, CDR1 is LNHNV, CDR2 YYDKDF (reference sequence). In DNA form, the CDR3 reads TGTGCCACCAGCAGAGCGGGTTCCAACACCGGGGAGCTGTTTTTT. Protein sequence: CATSRAGSNTGELFF.

The chain recombines TRBV7-3 with TRBJ2-1; the match to TRBD1 covers 8 bases. Germline V gene sequence: CDR1 SGHTA, CDR2 FQGTGA. V lost 4 bases to trimming and J lost 9 bases; unmatched junction nucleotides: 17. The CDR3 runs 17 residues. The CDR3 DNA reads as TGTGCCAGCAGCTGGGATGGGGCAGGGGGCTCTTCTAGTGAGCAGTTCTTC. Protein product: CASSWDGAGGSSSEQFF.

The chain carries TRBV19 and TRBJ1-2, with D tentatively TRBD1 (6 bases). In germline, CDR1 is LNHDA, CDR2 SQIVND (reference sequence). V lost 3 bases to trimming and J lost 4 bases, with 12 bases between them. The CDR3 runs 14 residues. Here the CDR3 reads CASSIAGEGYGYTF. Written as DNA, the CDR3 is TGTGCCAGTAGTATTGCAGGGGAGGGCTATGGCTACACCTTC.